This T cell receptor (beta chain) was sequenced in a study of cytomegalovirus exposure and HLA in healthy donors. This clone came up once. Its target is unknown. These donors counted as nominally healthy when sampled, but unrecorded immune exposures were likely. This CDR3 region has 15 residues. Germline V gene data show CDR1 as SQVTM and CDR2 as ANQGSEA. V was clipped by 6 bases and J by 2 bases; unmatched bases: 9. The PCR used 60 Vbeta and 13 Jbeta primers. In the original analysis: A later analysis tallied about 80 million unique TCR beta chains, around 12 million of them shared. Assay used: immunoSEQ multiplex PCR; TCRdb lists only in-frame clones, some missing. From that table come the V and J calls and clone size; the DNA was used to work out D and trimming. The repertoire has some 120,000 clones, 60% to 75% of them found once; the top ten carry 5.8%. General study results and limits: It was approximately 170 TCR beta chains that were listed as cytomegalovirus-associated. A later look showed TCR association rates differing by HLA locus, highest for DRB1 and lowest for HLA-C.

The sample taken for sequencing was PBMCs. This TCR was sampled from a woman between 50 and 59 years old in good health and CMV-seropositive. The V call is TRBV29-1, the J call TRBJ2-3; 9 nucleotides match TRBD1. CDR3 sequence: CSVRRRTGATDTQYF. Written as DNA, the CDR3 is TGCAGCGTGAGGCGGCGGACAGGGGCCACAGATACGCAGTATTTT.